This T cell receptor (beta chain) was sequenced during a study of shared clonotypes between healthy human individuals. All donors were healthy HIV-negative adults lacking recent acute infections or vaccinations. This clone appeared many times. The antigen remains undetermined. Study-wide results and limits: In this cohort, only blood was sampled, and tissue repertoires likely differ. Several donors showed sharing of approximately 5% of naive CD4 clonotypes.

TCRdb keeps only in-frame clones here, not all; method: immunoSEQ multiplex PCR. The table includes tens of thousands of clones, 60% to 65% detected once. Trimming pared 5 bases from V and 4 bases from J, leaving 17 bases between. The CDR3 consists of 15 residues. Germline V gene data show CDR1 as MNHEY and CDR2 as SVGAGI. The sequence was collected from a man aged 30-40 years in good health. V and J are TRBV6-5 and TRBJ1-1, with D maybe TRBD1 (5 bases). The material sequenced was memory CD8+ T cells sorted from blood. The sample's subset: CD45RO+ cells pooled with CCR7-negative TemRA cells. The DNA for the CDR3 is TGTGCCAGCAGTACCACCCCTGTGGGGGGCACTGAAGCTTTCTTT. It encodes CASSTTPVGGTEAFF.